What follows describes a single T cell receptor (beta chain). TCRdb's table, derived via immunoSEQ multiplex PCR, lists solely in-frame clones and lacks some. Among 150,000 to 200,000 clones, approximately 88% were seen once, and the ten largest hold 9% to 10%. This specimen comes from a study of blood T cell repertoires in COVID-19. V was shortened by 1 base and J by 2 bases, with 11 bases between the two germline ends. The CDR3 covers 15 residues. Germline V gene sequence: CDR1 LGHNA, CDR2 YSLEER. The V gene is TRBV4-3, the J gene TRBJ2-5, with D maybe TRBD1 (6 bases). Sequencing input: PBMCs or T cells enriched from blood (not recorded which). This clonotype was sampled from a woman in her late teens or twenties who had recovered from COVID-19. CDR3 in amino acids: CASSQAGTPQETQYF. CDR3 sequence (DNA): TGCGCCAGCAGCCAAGCAGGGACACCTCAAGAGACCCAGTACTTC.